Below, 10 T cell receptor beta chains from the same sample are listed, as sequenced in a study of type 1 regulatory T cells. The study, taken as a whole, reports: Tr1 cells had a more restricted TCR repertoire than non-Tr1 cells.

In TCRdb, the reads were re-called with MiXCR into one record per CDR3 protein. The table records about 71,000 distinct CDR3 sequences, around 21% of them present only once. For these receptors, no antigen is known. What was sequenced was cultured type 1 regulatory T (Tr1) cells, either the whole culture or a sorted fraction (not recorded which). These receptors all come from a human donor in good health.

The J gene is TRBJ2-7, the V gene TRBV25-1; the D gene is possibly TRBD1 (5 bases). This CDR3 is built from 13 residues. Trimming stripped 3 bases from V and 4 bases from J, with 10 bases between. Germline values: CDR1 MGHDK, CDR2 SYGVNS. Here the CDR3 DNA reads TGTGCCAGCAGTGACGTGCGACAGTACGAGCAGTACTTC. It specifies CASSDVRQYEQYF.

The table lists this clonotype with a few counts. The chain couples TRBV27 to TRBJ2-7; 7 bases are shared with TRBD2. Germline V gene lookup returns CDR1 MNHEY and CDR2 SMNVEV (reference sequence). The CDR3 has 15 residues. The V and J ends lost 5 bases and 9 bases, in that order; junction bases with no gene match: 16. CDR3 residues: CASSPRTSSFSAQYF. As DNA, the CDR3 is TGTGCCAGCAGTCCCCGGACTAGTTCCTTCTCGGCGCAGTACTTC.

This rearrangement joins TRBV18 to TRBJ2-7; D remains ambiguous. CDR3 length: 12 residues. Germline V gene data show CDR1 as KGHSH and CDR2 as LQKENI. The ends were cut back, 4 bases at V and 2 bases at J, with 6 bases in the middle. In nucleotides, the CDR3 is TGTGCCAGCTCACAGTCTCCCTACGAGCAGTACTTC. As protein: CASSQSPYEQYF.

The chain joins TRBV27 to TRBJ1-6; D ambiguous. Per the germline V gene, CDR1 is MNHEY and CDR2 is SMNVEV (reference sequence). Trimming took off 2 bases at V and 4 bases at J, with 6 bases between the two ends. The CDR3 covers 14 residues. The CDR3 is CASSLKGYNSPLHF. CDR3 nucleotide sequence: TGTGCCAGCAGTTTAAAAGGATATAATTCACCCCTCCACTTT.

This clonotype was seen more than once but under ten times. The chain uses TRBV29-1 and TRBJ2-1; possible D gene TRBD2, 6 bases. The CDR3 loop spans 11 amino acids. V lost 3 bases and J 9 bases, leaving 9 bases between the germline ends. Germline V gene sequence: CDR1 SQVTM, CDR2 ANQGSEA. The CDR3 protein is CSVDLASEQFF. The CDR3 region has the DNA TGCAGCGTTGACCTAGCGAGTGAGCAGTTCTTC.

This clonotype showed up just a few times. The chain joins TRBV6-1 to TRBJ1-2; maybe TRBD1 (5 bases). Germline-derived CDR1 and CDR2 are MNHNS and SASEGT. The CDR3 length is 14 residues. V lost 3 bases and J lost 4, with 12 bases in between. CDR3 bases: TGTGCCAGCAGTGAGACAGTGATGGGCTATGGCTACACCTTC. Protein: CASSETVMGYGYTF.

The CDR3 DNA sequence: TGCAGCGTTGGGCATACCGGGACCGCAGCTAACTATGGCTACACCTTC. This translates into CSVGHTGTAANYGYTF. The chain employs TRBV29-1 and TRBJ1-2; perhaps TRBD1 as D (5 bases). This CDR3 is 16 amino acids long. The ends were cut back, 4 bases at V and 0 bases at J, with 18 bases in the middle. The V gene's germline CDR1 is SQVTM and CDR2 ANQGSEA.

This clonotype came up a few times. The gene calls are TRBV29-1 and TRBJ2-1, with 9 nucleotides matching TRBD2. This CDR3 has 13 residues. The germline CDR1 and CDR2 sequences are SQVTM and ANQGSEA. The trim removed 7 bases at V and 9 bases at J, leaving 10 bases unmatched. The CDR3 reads CSAERGAGGEQFF. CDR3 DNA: TGCAGCGCTGAGCGGGGGGCTGGGGGTGAGCAGTTCTTC.

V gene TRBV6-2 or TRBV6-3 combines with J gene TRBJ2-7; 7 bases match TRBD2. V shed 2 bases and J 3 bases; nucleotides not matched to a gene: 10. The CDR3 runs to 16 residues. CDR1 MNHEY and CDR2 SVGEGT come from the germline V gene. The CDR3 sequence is CASSYTSGTTYYEQYF. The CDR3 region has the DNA TGTGCCAGCAGTTACACCTCGGGGACTACATACTACGAGCAGTACTTC.

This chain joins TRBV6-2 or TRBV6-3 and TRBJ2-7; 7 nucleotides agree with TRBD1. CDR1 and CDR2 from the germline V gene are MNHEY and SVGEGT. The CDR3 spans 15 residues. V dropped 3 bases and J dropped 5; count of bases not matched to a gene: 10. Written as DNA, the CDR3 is TGTGCCAGCAGTTATGGGACAGTCTTTTCCAACGAGCAGTACTTC. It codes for CASSYGTVFSNEQYF.